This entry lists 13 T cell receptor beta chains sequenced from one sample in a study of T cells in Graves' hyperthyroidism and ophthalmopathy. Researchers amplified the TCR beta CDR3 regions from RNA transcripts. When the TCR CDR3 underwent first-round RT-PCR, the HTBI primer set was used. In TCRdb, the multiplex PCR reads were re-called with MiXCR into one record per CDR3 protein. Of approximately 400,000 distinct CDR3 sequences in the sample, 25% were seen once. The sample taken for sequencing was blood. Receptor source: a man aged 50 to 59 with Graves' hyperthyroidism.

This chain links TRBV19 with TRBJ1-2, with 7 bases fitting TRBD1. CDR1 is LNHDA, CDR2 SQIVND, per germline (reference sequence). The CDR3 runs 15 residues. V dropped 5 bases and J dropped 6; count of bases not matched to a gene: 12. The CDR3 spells CASSWQRQGFNGYTF. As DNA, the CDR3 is TGTGCCAGTAGTTGGCAAAGACAGGGTTTTAATGGCTACACCTTC.

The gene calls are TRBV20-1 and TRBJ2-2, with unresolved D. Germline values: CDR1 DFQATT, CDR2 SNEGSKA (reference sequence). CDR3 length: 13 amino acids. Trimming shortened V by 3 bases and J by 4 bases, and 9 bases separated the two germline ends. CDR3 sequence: CSASYPATGELFF. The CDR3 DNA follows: TGCAGTGCTAGTTACCCGGCCACCGGGGAGCTGTTTTTT.

CDR3 in amino acids: CSARADTTGRYNSPLHF. The CDR3, as DNA: TGCAGTGCTAGAGCTGATACGACAGGGAGATATAATTCACCCCTCCACTTT. The rearrangement links TRBV20-1 to TRBJ1-6; 7 nucleotides line up with TRBD1. CDR3 size: 17 residues. CDR1 DFQATT and CDR2 SNEGSKA come from the germline V gene (reference sequence). V shed 1 base and J 4 bases; nucleotides not matched to a gene: 10.

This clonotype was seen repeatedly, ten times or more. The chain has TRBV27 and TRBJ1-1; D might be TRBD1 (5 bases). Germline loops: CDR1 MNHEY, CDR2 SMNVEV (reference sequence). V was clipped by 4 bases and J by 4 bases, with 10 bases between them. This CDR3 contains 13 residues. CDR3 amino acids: CASSSGGSTEAFF. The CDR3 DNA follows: TGTGCCAGCAGTTCCGGGGGGAGCACTGAAGCTTTCTTT.

For the CDR3, the DNA is TGTGCCAGCAGCTTTGTATTCCAAAGAGGAGAGACCCAGTACTTC. Amino acids: CASSFVFQRGETQYF. The chain recombines TRBV7-2 with TRBJ2-5; D is unclear. The CDR3 totals 15 residues. The germline V gene has CDR1 SGHTA and CDR2 FQGNSA. Deletions cut 3 bases from V and 4 bases from J, with 15 bases between. Full variable domain (outside the CDR3, taken from reference TRBV7-2 and TRBJ2-5): GAGVSQSPSNKVTEKGKDVELRCDPISGHTALYWYRQSLGQGLEFLIYFQGNSAPDKSGLPSDRFSAERTGGSVSTLTIQRTQQEDSAVYLCASSFVFQRGETQYFGPGTRLLVL.

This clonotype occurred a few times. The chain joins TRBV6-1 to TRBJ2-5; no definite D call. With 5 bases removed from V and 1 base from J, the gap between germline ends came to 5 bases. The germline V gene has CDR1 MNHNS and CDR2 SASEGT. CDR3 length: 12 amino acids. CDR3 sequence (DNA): TGTGCCAGCAGTACCATCCAAGAGACCCAGTACTTC. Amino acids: CASSTIQETQYF.

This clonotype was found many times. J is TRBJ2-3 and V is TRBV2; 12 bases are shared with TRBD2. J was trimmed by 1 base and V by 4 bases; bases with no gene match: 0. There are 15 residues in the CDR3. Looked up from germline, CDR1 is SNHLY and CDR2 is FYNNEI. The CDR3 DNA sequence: TGTGCCAGCAGTGGACTAGCGGGAGGCACAGATACGCAGTATTTT. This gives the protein CASSGLAGGTDTQYF.

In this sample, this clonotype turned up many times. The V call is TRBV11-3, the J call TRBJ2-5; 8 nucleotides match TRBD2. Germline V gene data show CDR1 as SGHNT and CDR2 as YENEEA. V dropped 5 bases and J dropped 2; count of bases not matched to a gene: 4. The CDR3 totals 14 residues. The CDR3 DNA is TGTGCCAGCAGCACGGGAGGGGGGCAAGAGACCCAGTACTTC. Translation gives CASSTGGGQETQYF.

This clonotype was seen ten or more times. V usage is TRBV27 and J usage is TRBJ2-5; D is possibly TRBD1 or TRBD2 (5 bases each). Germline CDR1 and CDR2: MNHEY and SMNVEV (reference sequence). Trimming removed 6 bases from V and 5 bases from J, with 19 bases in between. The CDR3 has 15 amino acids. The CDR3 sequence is CASRLRGATAETQYF. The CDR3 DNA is TGTGCCAGCAGATTAAGAGGGGCGACTGCCGAGACCCAGTACTTC.

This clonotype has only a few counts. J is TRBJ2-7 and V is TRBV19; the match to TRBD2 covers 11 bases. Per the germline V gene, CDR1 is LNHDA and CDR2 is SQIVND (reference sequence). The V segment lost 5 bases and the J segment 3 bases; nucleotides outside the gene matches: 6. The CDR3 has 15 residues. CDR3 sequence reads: CASSVAGGPVYEQYF. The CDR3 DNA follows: TGTGCCAGTAGTGTAGCGGGAGGGCCGGTCTACGAGCAGTACTTC.

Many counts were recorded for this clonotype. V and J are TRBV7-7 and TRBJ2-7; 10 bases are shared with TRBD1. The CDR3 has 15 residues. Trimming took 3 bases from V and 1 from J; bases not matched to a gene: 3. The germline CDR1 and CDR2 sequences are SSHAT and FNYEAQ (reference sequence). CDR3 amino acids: CASSFDRGPSYEQYF. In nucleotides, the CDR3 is TGTGCCAGCAGCTTTGACAGGGGGCCTTCCTACGAGCAGTACTTC.

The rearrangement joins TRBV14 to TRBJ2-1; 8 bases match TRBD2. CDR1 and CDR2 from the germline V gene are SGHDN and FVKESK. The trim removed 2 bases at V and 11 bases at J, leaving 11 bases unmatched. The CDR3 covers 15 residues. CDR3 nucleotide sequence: TGTGCCAGCAGCCAATGGGAGGTAGCGGGGAGTAAGCAGTTCTTC. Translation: CASSQWEVAGSKQFF.

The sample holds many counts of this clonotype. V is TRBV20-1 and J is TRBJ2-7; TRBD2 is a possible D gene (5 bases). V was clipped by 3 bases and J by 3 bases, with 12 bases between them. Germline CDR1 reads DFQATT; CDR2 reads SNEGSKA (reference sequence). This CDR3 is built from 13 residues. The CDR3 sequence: CSARGGLGYEQYF. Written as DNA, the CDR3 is TGCAGTGCTAGGGGCGGGCTAGGCTACGAGCAGTACTTC.